This T cell receptor (beta chain) is drawn from a study of prognosis after radiotherapy for stage I lung cancer. Across the study: Of the enrolled patients, 13 to 15 had newly diagnosed primary stage I lung tumors, while a few had oligometastatic NSCLC following surgical resection of the primary tumor.

CDR3 of TCR beta was amplified from genomic DNA via a two-round multiplex PCR. Primers specific to each TRBV and TRBJ gene were used in first-round PCR. TCRdb fed the multiplex PCR reads into MiXCR, producing one record per CDR3 protein. Of approximately 18,000 distinct CDR3 sequences listed, 45% to 50% are singletons. This clonotype was counted ten times or more. Germline V lookup: CDR1 MDHEN, CDR2 SYDVKM. The CDR3 spans 14 residues. Trimming shortened V by 4 bases and J by 7 bases, and 14 bases separated the two germline ends. The sample consisted of PBMCs, taken before or after stereotactic body radiation therapy (not recorded which). The receptor comes from a donor over 45 with non-small cell lung cancer. The V and J genes are TRBV28 and TRBJ1-5; TRBD1 might be the D (5 bases). CDR3 coding DNA: TGTGCCAGCAGTTCCGAACAGGTTGCGCAGCCCCAGCATTTT. Protein sequence: CASSSEQVAQPQHF.